These 24 T cell receptor beta chains were all obtained from the same sample, sequenced in a study of cytomegalovirus exposure and HLA in healthy donors. The PCR contained 60 Vbeta and 13 Jbeta primers. Profiling relied on immunoSEQ multiplex PCR, and the TCRdb table lists in-frame clones only, not all of them. The sample has 100,000 to 140,000 clones, around three quarters seen once. Sequencing was done on a sample of PBMCs. These receptors were taken from a male donor in good health and CMV-seronegative.

V and J are TRBV7-9 and TRBJ2-2; TRBD1 matches at 7 bases. This CDR3 is 16 amino acids long. V was pared by 2 bases and J by 0 bases, with 3 bases of the junction left unmatched. Per the germline V gene, CDR1 is SEHNR and CDR2 is FQNEAQ (reference sequence). The CDR3 DNA reads as TGTGCCAGCAGCTTAATCACAGGGGCGAACACCGGGGAGCTGTTTTTT. As protein: CASSLITGANTGELFF.

This clone has just a few counts. This chain uses TRBV10-3 with TRBJ2-4; 7 bases line up with TRBD1. This CDR3 region has 18 residues. V lost 0 bases to trimming and J lost 0 bases; unmatched junction nucleotides: 8. Germline-derived CDR1 and CDR2 are ENHRY and SYGVKD. CDR3 protein: CAISESSDRVQAKNIQYF. For the CDR3, the DNA is TGTGCCATCAGTGAGTCGAGCGACAGGGTCCAAGCCAAAAACATTCAGTACTTC.

V usage is TRBV30 and J usage is TRBJ1-5; no firm D call. Looked up from germline, CDR1 is GTSNPN and CDR2 is SVGIG (reference sequence). The V gene lost 0 bases and the J gene lost 0 bases, with 6 bases spanning the gap. This CDR3 comprises 14 residues. DNA for the CDR3: TGTGCCTGGAGTGTACTTCATAGCAATCAGCCCCAGCATTTT. Its translation is CAWSVLHSNQPQHF.

In this sample, this clone turned up a few times. The chain couples TRBV6-6 to TRBJ2-7; unclear D gene. Trimming took off 5 bases at V and 2 bases at J, with 13 bases between the two ends. The germline V gene encodes CDR1 MNHNY and CDR2 SVGAGI (reference sequence). The CDR3 loop spans 14 amino acids. CDR3 DNA: TGTGCCAGCAGTCCCCAGATAGGAGCCTACGAGCAGTACTTC. Translated, it gives CASSPQIGAYEQYF.

The CDR3 loop is CASRPRGTEYNEQFF. CDR3 bases: TGTGCCAGTAGGCCACGCGGGACTGAATACAATGAGCAGTTCTTC. This chain connects TRBV19 to TRBJ2-1; D might be TRBD2 (6 bases). The CDR3 has 15 residues. V lost 6 bases, J lost 4 bases, and 16 bases lay in between. CDR1 LNHDA and CDR2 SQIVND come from the germline V gene (reference sequence).

V and J are TRBV10-1 and TRBJ2-3; a weak D match, TRBD2 (7 bases). V shed 5 bases and J shed 13 bases, with 16 bases lying between them. The CDR3 contains 12 residues. CDR1 WNHNN and CDR2 SYGVQD come from the germline V gene (reference sequence). The CDR3 DNA follows: TGCGCCAGCAGTATGGGACAACGGGGGGAGTATTTT. It encodes CASSMGQRGEYF.

This clone was seen a single time. This chain uses TRBV12-2 with TRBJ2-3; no check of the table's D call, TRBD2, against the DNA was made. TRBV12-2 is deemed a pseudogene. The CDR3 contains 15 residues. The CDR3 is CASRLAALEPDTQYF. In DNA form, the CDR3 reads TGTGCAAGTCGCTTAGCCGCTCTAGAACCAGATACGCAGTATTTT.

This chain uses TRBV6-1 with TRBJ2-7; 8 positions agree with TRBD1. The CDR3 runs to 14 residues. Germline V lookup: CDR1 MNHNS, CDR2 SASEGT. V was pared by 4 bases and J by 3 bases, with 5 bases of the junction left unmatched. The CDR3 region is CASSVTGGNYEQYF. CDR3 nucleotides: TGTGCCAGCAGTGTTACAGGGGGAAACTACGAGCAGTACTTC.

The chain carries TRBV4-2 and TRBJ2-7, with 9 bases lining up with TRBD2. The CDR3 loop spans 16 amino acids. Unmatched junction bases numbered 10, after V lost 2 bases and J lost 5 bases. Germline V gene sequence: CDR1 LGHNA, CDR2 YNFKEQ. The CDR3 sequence: CASSQISASGKDEQYF. The CDR3 DNA reads TGTGCCAGCAGCCAAATATCGGCTAGCGGGAAGGACGAGCAGTACTTC.

This chain joins TRBV4-2 and TRBJ2-7; D not certain. Germline CDR1 LGHNA, CDR2 YNFKEQ. The CDR3 is 11 residues long. V was pared by 4 bases and J by 6 bases, with 7 bases between. DNA for the CDR3: TGTGCCAGCAGCCCCCTAGGCGAGCAGTACTTC. It specifies CASSPLGEQYF.

This rearrangement joins TRBV5-1 to TRBJ2-5; D possibly corresponds to TRBD2 (6 bases). Germline V gene data show CDR1 as SGHRS and CDR2 as YFSETQ. The CDR3 is 13 residues long. Trimming pared 0 bases from V and 5 bases from J, leaving 8 bases between. CDR3 in DNA: TGCGCCAGCAGCTTGGCCGCGGGGGAGACCCAGTACTTC. Its translation: CASSLAAGETQYF.

The rearrangement links TRBV10-2 to TRBJ2-5, with 8 bases aligning to TRBD2. CDR3 length equals 17 residues. J was trimmed by 5 bases and V by 6 bases; bases with no gene match: 17. The germline V gene has CDR1 WSHSY and CDR2 SAAADI. The CDR3 is CASRATLPGLGAETQYF. CDR3 bases: TGCGCCAGCAGAGCAACTCTTCCGGGACTAGGTGCGGAGACCCAGTACTTC.

This clone has a handful of counts. The CDR3 nucleotides are TGTGCCTGGAGCCCCGGGACAGGGGGTTACAATGAGCAGTTCTTC. This encodes CAWSPGTGGYNEQFF. This rearrangement joins TRBV30 to TRBJ2-1, with 11 nucleotides matching TRBD1. The V segment lost 3 bases and the J segment 4 bases; nucleotides outside the gene matches: 5. Germline V lookup: CDR1 GTSNPN, CDR2 SVGIG (reference sequence). The CDR3 has 15 residues. The full variable domain, its missing parts supplied by reference TRBV30 and TRBJ2-1, is SQTIHQWPATLVQPVGSPLSLECTVEGTSNPNLYWYRQAAGRGLQLLFYSVGIGQISSEVPQNLSASRPQDRQFILSSKKLLLSDSGFYLCAWSPGTGGYNEQFFGPGTRLTVL.

This chain joins TRBV10-1 and TRBJ2-3; TRBD2 aligns across 9 bases. CDR3 length: 16 residues. Germline CDR1 WNHNN, CDR2 SYGVQD (reference sequence). J gave up 5 bases and V 0 bases, and 6 bases lay outside the gene matches. The CDR3 DNA sequence: TGCGCCAGCAGTGAGTCTACTAGCGGGCTTAAAGATACGCAGTATTTT. This encodes CASSESTSGLKDTQYF.

V gene TRBV28 combines with J gene TRBJ1-1, with 9 bases aligning to TRBD1. This CDR3 comprises 16 residues. The ends lost 4 bases at V and 5 bases at J; junction bases unmatched: 11. The germline gives CDR1 MDHEN, CDR2 SYDVKM. The CDR3 nucleotides read TGTGCCAGCAGTTCACCGGGACAGGGAGGAAATACTGAAGCTTTCTTT. It yields the protein CASSSPGQGGNTEAFF.

The chain employs TRBV5-6 and TRBJ2-3; D may be TRBD2 (6 bases). CDR3 size: 14 residues. Germline lookup yields CDR1 SGHDT and CDR2 YYEEEE. With 4 bases removed from V and 2 bases from J, the gap between germline ends came to 11 bases. CDR3 DNA sequence: TGTGCCAGCAGCCCCGGCGGGAACACAGATACGCAGTATTTT. Protein sequence: CASSPGGNTDTQYF.

The CDR3 DNA reads TGTGCCAGCAGCTTGCCACAGGGCACAGATACGCAGTATTTT. As protein: CASSLPQGTDTQYF. The chain is built from TRBV5-4 and TRBJ2-3, with a tentative D call TRBD1 (5 bases). There are 14 residues in the CDR3. Germline V gives CDR1 SGHNT, CDR2 YYREEE (reference sequence). Trimming left V 1 base short and J 1 base short, with 7 bases between.

The J gene is TRBJ2-1, the V gene TRBV27; the match to TRBD1 covers 11 bases. The CDR3 runs 16 residues. Germline CDR1 and CDR2: MNHEY and SMNVEV (reference sequence). Trimming at V came to 5 bases and at J to 8 bases, leaving 11 bases not matched to a gene. This CDR3 is CASSAYPGTGGYEQFF. As DNA, the CDR3 is TGTGCCAGCAGTGCTTACCCCGGGACAGGGGGGTATGAGCAGTTCTTC.

The V gene is TRBV7-6, the J gene TRBJ1-2; 7 bases are shared with TRBD1. Germline V gene lookup returns CDR1 SGHVS and CDR2 FNYEAQ. The V gene end was trimmed by 5 bases and the J gene end by 4 bases; junction bases not matched to a gene: 13. This CDR3 region has 16 residues. The CDR3: CASSPDVGGMIYGYTF. Written as DNA, the CDR3 is TGTGCCAGCAGCCCCGATGTAGGGGGCATGATCTATGGCTACACCTTC.

This clone was detected only a few times. The chain combines TRBV5-4 with TRBJ2-7; tentative D call: TRBD2 (8 bases). The germline V gene encodes CDR1 SGHNT and CDR2 YYREEE (reference sequence). There are 15 residues in the CDR3. With 2 bases removed from V and 6 bases from J, the gap between germline ends came to 18 bases. CDR3 sequence: CASSFGSGGGGEQYF. CDR3 sequence (DNA): TGTGCCAGCAGCTTCGGATCGGGAGGGGGCGGCGAGCAGTACTTC.

Only a few counts were recorded for this clone. The chain combines TRBV2 with TRBJ1-2; D uncertain. Trimming took off 4 bases at V and 3 bases at J, with 9 bases between the two ends. Germline V lookup: CDR1 SNHLY, CDR2 FYNNEI. The CDR3 is made up of 13 amino acids. The CDR3 DNA follows: TGTGCCAGCAGTGCAGAGGAGGACTATGGCTACACCTTC. Protein: CASSAEEDYGYTF.

The chain has TRBV5-1 and TRBJ1-1; TRBD1 aligns across 7 bases. The CDR3 length is 14 residues. J was trimmed by 4 bases and V by 5 bases; bases with no gene match: 8. Germline V gene sequence: CDR1 SGHRS, CDR2 YFSETQ. DNA of the CDR3: TGCGCCAGCAGTTCTACAGGGGTTGGCACTGAAGCTTTCTTT. It yields the protein CASSSTGVGTEAFF.

This chain connects TRBV4-2 to TRBJ2-7; the match to TRBD2 covers 7 bases. CDR1 and CDR2 (germline): LGHNA, YNFKEQ. After removal of 1 base from V and 4 bases from J, the junction contained 7 bases not matched to a gene. The CDR3 length is 15 residues. The CDR3 sequence is CASSQVTSSNYEQYF. CDR3 sequence (DNA): TGTGCCAGCAGCCAAGTGACTAGCTCTAATTACGAGCAGTACTTC.

This rearrangement joins TRBV11-2 to TRBJ2-1; 7 bases match TRBD2. CDR3 size: 17 residues. From germline, CDR1 is SGHAT and CDR2 FQNNGV. The trim removed 6 bases at V and 2 bases at J, leaving 13 bases unmatched. The chain's CDR3 is CASRLPGRGRPYNEQFF. The DNA for the CDR3 is TGTGCCAGCAGACTCCCCGGACGCGGGAGACCCTACAATGAGCAGTTCTTC.